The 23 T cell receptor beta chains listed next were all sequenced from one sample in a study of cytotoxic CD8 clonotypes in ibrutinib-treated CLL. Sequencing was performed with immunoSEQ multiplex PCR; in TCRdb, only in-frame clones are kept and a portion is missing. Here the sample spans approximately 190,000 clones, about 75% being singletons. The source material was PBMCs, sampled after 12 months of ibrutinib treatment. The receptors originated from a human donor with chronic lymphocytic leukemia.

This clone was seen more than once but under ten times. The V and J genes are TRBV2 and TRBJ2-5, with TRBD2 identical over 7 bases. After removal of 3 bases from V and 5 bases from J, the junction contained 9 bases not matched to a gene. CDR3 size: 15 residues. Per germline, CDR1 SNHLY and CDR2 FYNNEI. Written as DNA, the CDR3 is TGTGCCAGCAGTGATGATCTCCGGCGGGAGGAGACCCAGTACTTC. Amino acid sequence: CASSDDLRREETQYF.

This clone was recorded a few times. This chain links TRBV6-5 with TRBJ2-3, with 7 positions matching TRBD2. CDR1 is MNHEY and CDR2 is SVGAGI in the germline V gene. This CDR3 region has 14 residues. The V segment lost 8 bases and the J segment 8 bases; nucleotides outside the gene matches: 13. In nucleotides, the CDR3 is TGTGCCAGCGTTCCTACAATGGGAGGGATTACGCAGTATTTT. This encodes CASVPTMGGITQYF.

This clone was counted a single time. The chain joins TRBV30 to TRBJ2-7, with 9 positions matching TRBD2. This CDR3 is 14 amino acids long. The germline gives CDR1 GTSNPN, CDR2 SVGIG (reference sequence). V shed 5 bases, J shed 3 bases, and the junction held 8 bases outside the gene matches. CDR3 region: CAWGGVSGSYEQYF. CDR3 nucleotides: TGTGCCTGGGGAGGGGTTAGCGGGAGCTACGAGCAGTACTTC.

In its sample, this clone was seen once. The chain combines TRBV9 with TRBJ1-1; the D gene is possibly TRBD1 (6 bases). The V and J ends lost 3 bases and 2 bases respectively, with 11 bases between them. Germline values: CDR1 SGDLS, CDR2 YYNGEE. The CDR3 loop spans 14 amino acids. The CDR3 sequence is CASSAGQYNTEAFF. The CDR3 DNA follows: TGTGCCAGCAGCGCCGGACAGTACAACACTGAAGCTTTCTTT.

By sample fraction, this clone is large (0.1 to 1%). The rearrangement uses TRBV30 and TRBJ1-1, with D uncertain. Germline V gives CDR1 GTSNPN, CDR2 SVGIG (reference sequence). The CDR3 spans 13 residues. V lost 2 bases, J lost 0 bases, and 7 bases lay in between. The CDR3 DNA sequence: TGTGCCTGGAGTATCGCGTTGAACACTGAAGCTTTCTTT. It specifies CAWSIALNTEAFF. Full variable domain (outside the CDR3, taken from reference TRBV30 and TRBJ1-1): SQTIHQWPATLVQPVGSPLSLECTVEGTSNPNLYWYRQAAGRGLQLLFYSVGIGQISSEVPQNLSASRPQDRQFILSSKKLLLSDSGFYLCAWSIALNTEAFFGQGTRLTVV.

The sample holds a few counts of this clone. DNA of the CDR3: TGTGCCAGCAGTTTCGGGCGCCCATACGAGCAGTACTTC. Protein sequence: CASSFGRPYEQYF. V and J are TRBV27 and TRBJ2-7; the D is unclear. Trimming took off 3 bases at V and 4 bases at J, with 10 bases between the two ends. This CDR3 is built from 13 residues. Germline V gene sequence: CDR1 MNHEY, CDR2 SMNVEV (reference sequence).

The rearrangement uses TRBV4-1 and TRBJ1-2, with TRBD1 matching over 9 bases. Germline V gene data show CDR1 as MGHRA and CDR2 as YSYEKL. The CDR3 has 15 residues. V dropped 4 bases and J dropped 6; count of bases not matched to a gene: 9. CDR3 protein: CASSPPHRGRDGYTF. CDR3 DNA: TGCGCCAGCAGCCCCCCGCACAGGGGGCGCGATGGCTACACCTTC.

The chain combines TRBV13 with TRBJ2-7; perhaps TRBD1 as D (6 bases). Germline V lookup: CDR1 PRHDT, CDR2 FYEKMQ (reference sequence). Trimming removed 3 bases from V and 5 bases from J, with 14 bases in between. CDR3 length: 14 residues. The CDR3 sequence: CASSLGQGLNEQYF. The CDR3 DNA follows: TGTGCCAGCAGCTTGGGCCAGGGGTTGAACGAGCAGTACTTC.

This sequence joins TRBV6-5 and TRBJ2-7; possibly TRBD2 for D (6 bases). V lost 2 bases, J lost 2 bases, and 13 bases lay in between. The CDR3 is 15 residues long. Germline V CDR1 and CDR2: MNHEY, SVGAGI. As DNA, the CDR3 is TGTGCCAGCAGTTACGGGAGGCCTCAGACCTACGAGCAGTACTTC. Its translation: CASSYGRPQTYEQYF.

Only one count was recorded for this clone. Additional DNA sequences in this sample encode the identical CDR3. The CDR3 sequence is CASSYLGYGYTF. CDR3 in DNA: TGTGCCAGCAGTTACCTGGGCTATGGCTACACCTTC. The chain recombines TRBV6-5 with TRBJ1-2; no firm D call. The length of the CDR3 is 12 residues. V dropped 2 bases and J dropped 4 bases, with 5 bases sitting between them. Germline-derived CDR1 and CDR2 are MNHEY and SVGAGI.

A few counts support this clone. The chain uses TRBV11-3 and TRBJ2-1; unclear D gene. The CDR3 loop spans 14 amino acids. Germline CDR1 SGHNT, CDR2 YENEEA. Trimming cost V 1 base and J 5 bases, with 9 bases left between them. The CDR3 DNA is TGTGCCAGCAGCTTAGGGCAGGACCACAATGAGCAGTTCTTC. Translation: CASSLGQDHNEQFF.

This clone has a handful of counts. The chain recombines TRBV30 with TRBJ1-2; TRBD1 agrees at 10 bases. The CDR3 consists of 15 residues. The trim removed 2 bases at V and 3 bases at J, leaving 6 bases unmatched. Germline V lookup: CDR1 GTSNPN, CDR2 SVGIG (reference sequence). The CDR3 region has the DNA TGTGCCTGGAGTACCGGACAGGGGGATTACTATGGCTACACCTTC. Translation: CAWSTGQGDYYGYTF.

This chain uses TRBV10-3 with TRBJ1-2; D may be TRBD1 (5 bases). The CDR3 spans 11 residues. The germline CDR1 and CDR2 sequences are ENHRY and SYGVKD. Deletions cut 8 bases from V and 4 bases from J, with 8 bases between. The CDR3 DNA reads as TGTGCCATCGGGACCGGCTATGGCTACACCTTC. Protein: CAIGTGYGYTF.

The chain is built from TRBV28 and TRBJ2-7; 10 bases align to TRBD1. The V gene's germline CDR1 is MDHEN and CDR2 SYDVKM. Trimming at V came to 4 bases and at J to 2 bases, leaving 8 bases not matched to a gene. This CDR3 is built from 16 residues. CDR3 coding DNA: TGTGCCAGCAGTTCTCCGGGACAGGGGTCACCCTACGAGCAGTACTTC. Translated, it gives CASSSPGQGSPYEQYF.

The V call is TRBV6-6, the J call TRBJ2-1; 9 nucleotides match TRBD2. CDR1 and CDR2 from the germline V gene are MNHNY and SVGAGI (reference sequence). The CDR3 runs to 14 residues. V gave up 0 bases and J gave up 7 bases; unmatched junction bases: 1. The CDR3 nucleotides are TGTGCCAGCAGTTACTCTAGCGGGAGTAATGAGCAGTTCTTC. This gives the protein CASSYSSGSNEQFF.

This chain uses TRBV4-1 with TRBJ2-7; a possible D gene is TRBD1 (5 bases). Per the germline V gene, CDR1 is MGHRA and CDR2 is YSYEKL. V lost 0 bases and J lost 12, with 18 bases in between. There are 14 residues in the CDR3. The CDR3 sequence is CASSQEGLPSLLYF. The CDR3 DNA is TGCGCCAGCAGCCAAGAGGGGCTGCCTAGTCTTCTGTACTTC.

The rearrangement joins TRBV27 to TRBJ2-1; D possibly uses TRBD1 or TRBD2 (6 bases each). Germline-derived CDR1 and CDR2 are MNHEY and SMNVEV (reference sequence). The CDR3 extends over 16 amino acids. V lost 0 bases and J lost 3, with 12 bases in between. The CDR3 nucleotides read TGTGCCAGCAGTTTATCGACCGGGGGCGACTACAATGAGCAGTTCTTC. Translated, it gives CASSLSTGGDYNEQFF.

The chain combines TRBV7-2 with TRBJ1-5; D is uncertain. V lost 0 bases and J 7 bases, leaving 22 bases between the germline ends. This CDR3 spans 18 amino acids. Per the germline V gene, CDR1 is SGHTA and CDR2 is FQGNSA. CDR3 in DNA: TGTGCCAGCAGCTTAGCCCTCCCACGGGCCAAAGGGCTACAGCCCCAGCATTTT. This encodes CASSLALPRAKGLQPQHF.

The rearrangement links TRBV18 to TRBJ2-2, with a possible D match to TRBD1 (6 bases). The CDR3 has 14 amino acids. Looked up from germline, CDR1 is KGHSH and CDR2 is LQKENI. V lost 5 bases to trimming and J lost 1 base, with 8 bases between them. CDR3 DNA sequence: TGTGCCAGCTCAGAACAGGGGAACACCGGGGAGCTGTTTTTT. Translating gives CASSEQGNTGELFF.

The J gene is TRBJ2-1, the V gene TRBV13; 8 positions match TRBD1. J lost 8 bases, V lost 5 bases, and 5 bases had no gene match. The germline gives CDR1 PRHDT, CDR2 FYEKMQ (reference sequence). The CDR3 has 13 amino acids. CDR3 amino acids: CASSRTGSDEQFF. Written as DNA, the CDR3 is TGTGCCAGCAGCCGGACAGGGTCCGATGAGCAGTTCTTC.

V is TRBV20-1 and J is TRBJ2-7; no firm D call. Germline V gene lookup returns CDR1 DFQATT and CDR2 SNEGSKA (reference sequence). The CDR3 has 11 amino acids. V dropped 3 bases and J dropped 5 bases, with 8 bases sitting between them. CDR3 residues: CSARRGNEQYF. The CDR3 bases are TGCAGTGCTAGGCGAGGAAACGAGCAGTACTTC.

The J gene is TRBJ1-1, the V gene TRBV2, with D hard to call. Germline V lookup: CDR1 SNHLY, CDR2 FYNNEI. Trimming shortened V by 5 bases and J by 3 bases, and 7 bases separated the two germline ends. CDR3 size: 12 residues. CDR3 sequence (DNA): TGTGCCAGCAGTCCAGACTACACTGAAGCTTTCTTT. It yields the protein CASSPDYTEAFF.

CDR3 sequence (DNA): TGTGCCAGCAAAACAGGGTTTTCTAATGAAAAACTGTTTTTT. Residues: CASKTGFSNEKLFF. This rearrangement joins TRBV19 to TRBJ1-4; D might be TRBD1 (6 bases). The V end lost 9 bases, the J end lost 3 bases, and 14 bases lay between the germline ends. The CDR3 has 14 residues. Germline-derived CDR1 and CDR2 are LNHDA and SQIVND (reference sequence).